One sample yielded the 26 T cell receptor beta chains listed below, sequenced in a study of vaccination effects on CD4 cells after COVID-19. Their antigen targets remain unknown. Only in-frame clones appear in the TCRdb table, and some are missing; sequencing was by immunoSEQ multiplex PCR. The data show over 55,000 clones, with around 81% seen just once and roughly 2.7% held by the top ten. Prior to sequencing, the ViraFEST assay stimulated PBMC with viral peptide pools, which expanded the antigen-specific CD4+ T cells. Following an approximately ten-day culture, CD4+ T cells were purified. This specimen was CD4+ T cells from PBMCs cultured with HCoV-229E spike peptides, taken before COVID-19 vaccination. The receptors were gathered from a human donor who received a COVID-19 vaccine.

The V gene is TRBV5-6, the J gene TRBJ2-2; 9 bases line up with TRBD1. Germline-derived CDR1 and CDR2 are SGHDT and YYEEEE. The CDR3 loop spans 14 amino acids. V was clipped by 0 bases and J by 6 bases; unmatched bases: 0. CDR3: CASSLGQGAGELFF. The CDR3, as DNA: TGTGCCAGCAGCTTGGGACAGGGGGCCGGGGAGCTGTTTTTT.

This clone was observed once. The CDR3 DNA reads as TGTGCCAGCAGGTCTCTCGGGACAGGGACTTACGAGCAGTACGTC. Encoded protein: CASRSLGTGTYEQYV. This sequence joins TRBV6-5 and TRBJ2-7; 9 positions agree with TRBD1. Trimming took 6 bases from V and 4 from J; bases not matched to a gene: 10. The CDR3 loop spans 15 amino acids. Germline V gene lookup returns CDR1 MNHEY and CDR2 SVGAGI.

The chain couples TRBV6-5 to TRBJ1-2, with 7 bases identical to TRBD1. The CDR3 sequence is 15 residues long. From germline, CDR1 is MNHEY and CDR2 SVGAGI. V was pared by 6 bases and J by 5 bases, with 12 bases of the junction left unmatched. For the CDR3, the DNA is TGTGCCAGCAGAAAAAACAGGGACAGAACTTATGGCTACACCTTC. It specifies CASRKNRDRTYGYTF.

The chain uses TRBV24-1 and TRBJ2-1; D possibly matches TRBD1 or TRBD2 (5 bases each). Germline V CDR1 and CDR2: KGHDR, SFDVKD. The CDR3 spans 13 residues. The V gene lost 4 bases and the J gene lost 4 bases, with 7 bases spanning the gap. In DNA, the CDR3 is TGTGCCACCAGTGACGGGGCTTACAATGAGCAGTTCTTC. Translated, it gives CATSDGAYNEQFF.

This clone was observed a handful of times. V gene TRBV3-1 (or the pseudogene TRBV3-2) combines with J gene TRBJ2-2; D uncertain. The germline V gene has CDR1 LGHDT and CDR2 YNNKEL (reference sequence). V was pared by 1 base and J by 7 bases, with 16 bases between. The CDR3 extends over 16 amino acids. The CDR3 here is CASSQGRIGNGGELFF. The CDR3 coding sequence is TGTGCCAGCAGCCAAGGTCGGATCGGTAATGGCGGGGAGCTGTTTTTT.

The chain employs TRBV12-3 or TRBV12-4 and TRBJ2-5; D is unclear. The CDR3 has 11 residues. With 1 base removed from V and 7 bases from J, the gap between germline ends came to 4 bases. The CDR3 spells CASSLGGTQYF. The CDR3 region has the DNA TGTGCCAGCAGTTTAGGGGGGACCCAGTACTTC.

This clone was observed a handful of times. Here the CDR3 reads CASSLKAGLNTEAFF. CDR3 sequence (DNA): TGTGCCAGCAGTTTAAAGGCAGGGCTGAACACTGAAGCTTTCTTT. The chain links TRBV27 to TRBJ1-1, with TRBD1 as a possible D gene (5 bases). V lost 2 bases to trimming and J lost 0 bases, with 10 bases between them. The CDR3 loop spans 15 amino acids. Germline CDR1 is MNHEY and CDR2 is SMNVEV (reference sequence).

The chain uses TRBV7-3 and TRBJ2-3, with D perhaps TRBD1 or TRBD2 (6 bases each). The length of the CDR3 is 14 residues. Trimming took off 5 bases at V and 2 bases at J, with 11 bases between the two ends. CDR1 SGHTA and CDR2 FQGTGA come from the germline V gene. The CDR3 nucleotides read TGTGCCAGCAGCCAGACGGGGGCCACAGATACGCAGTATTTT. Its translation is CASSQTGATDTQYF.

The CDR3 is CSVQGPDTQYF. In DNA, the CDR3 is TGCAGCGTACAGGGTCCAGATACGCAGTATTTT. V usage is TRBV29-1 and J usage is TRBJ2-3; tentative D call: TRBD1 (6 bases). With 6 bases removed from V and 4 bases from J, the gap between germline ends came to 8 bases. The germline V gene has CDR1 SQVTM and CDR2 ANQGSEA. The CDR3 sequence is 11 residues long.

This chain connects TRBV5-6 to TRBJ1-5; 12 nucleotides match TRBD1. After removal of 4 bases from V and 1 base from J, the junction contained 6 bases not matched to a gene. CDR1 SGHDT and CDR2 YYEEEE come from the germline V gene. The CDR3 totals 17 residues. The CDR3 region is CASSRGTGGLSNQPQHF. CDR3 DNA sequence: TGTGCCAGCAGCCGCGGGACAGGGGGCCTAAGCAATCAGCCCCAGCATTTT.

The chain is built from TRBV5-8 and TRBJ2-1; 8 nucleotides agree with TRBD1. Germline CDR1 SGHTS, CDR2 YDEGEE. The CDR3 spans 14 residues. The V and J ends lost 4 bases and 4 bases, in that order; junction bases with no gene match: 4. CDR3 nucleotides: TGTGCCAGCAGCGGGGGACAGGTTTACAATGAGCAGTTCTTC. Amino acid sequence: CASSGGQVYNEQFF.

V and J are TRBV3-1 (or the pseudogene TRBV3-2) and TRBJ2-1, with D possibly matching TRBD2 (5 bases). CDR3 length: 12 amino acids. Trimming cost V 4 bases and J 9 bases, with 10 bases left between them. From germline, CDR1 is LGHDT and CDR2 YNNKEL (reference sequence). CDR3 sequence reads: CASSRTRVEQFF. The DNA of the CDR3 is TGTGCCAGCAGCCGAACTAGGGTTGAGCAGTTCTTC.

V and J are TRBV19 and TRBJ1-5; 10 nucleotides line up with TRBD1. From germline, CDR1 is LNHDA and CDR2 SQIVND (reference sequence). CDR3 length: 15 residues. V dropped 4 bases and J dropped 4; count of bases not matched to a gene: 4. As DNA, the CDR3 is TGTGCCAGTAGTACGGACAGGGGGGAAAATCAGCCCCAGCATTTT. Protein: CASSTDRGENQPQHF.

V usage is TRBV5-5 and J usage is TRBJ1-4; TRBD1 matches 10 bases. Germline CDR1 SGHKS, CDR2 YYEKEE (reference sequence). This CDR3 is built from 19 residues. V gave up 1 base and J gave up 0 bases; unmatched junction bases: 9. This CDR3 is CASSLRWTGGVATNEKLFF. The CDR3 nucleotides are TGTGCCAGCAGCTTGCGGTGGACAGGGGGGGTCGCAACTAATGAAAAACTGTTTTTT.

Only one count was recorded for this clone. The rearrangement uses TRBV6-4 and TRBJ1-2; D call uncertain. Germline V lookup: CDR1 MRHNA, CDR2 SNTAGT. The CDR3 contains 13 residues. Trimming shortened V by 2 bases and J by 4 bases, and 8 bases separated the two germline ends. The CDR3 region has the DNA TGTGCCAGCAGTGACGAGGCGGGCTATGGCTACACCTTC. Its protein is CASSDEAGYGYTF.

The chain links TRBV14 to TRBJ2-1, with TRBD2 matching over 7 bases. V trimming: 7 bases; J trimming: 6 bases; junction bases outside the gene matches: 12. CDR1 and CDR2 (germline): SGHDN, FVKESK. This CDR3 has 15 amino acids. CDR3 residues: CASTAGRFPGNEQFF. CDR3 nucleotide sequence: TGTGCCAGCACGGCCGGGAGGTTCCCGGGCAATGAGCAGTTCTTC.

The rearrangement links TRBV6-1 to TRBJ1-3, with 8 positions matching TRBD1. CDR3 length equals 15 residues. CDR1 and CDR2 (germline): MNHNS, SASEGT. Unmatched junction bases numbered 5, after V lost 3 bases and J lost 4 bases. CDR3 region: CASSDDRGWGNTIYF. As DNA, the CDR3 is TGTGCCAGCAGTGATGACAGGGGTTGGGGAAACACCATATATTTT.

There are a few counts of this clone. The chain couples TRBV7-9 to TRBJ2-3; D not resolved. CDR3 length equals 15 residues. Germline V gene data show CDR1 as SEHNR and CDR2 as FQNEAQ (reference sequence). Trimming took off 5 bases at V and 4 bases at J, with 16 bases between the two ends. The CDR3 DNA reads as TGTGCCAGCAGCCCTCAATTGGCGTGGGCAGATACGCAGTATTTT. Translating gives CASSPQLAWADTQYF.

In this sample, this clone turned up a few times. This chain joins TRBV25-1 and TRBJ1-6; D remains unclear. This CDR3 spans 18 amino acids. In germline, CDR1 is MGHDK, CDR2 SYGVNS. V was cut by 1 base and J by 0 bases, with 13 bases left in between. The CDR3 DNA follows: TGTGCCAGCAGTGAATGGGGTGGCGGTAGCTCCTATAATTCACCCCTCCACTTT. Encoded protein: CASSEWGGGSSYNSPLHF.

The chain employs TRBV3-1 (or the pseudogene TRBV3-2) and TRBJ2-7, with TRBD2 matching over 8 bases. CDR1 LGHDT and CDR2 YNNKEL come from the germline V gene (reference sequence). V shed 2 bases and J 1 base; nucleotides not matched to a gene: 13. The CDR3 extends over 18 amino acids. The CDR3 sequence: CASSQRRLARIRSYEQYV. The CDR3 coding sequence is TGTGCCAGCAGCCAACGACGACTAGCGAGGATCCGATCCTACGAGCAGTACGTC.

The CDR3 DNA reads as TGTGCCAGCAGCGGACTGGTGGGGCCAACAGATACGCAGTATTTT. It specifies CASSGLVGPTDTQYF. The rearrangement uses TRBV5-4 and TRBJ2-3; D possibly matches TRBD1 or TRBD2 (5 bases each). V dropped 4 bases and J dropped 3 bases, with 15 bases sitting between them. CDR1 and CDR2 (germline): SGHNT, YYREEE (reference sequence). The CDR3 loop spans 15 amino acids.

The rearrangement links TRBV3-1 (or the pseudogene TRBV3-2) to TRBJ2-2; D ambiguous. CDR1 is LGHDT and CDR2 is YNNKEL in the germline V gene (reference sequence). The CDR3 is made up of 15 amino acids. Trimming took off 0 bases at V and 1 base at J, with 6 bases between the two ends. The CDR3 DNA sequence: TGTGCCAGCAGCCAAGATTGGGGGAACACCGGGGAGCTGTTTTTT. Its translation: CASSQDWGNTGELFF.

The CDR3 region is CASSQVGGNYGYTF. DNA of the CDR3: TGTGCCAGCAGCCAAGTGGGTGGAAACTATGGCTACACCTTC. The rearrangement joins TRBV3-1 (or the pseudogene TRBV3-2) to TRBJ1-2; D gene unclear. The CDR3 covers 14 residues. Trimming took 1 base from V and 2 from J, leaving 8 bases between them. From germline, CDR1 is LGHDT and CDR2 YNNKEL (reference sequence).

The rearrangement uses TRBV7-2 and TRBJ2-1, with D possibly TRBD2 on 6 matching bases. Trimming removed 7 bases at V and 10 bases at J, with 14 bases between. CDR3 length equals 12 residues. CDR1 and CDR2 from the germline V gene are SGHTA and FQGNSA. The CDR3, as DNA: TGTGCCAGCACCTCCCTGCGGGGAGAGCAGTTCTTC. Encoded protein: CASTSLRGEQFF.

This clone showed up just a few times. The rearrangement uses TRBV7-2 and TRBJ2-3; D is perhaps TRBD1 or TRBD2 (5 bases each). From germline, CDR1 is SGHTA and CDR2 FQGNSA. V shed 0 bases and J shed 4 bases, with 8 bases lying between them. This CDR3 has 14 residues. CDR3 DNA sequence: TGTGCCAGCAGCTTAGCCTGGGGACCAGATACGCAGTATTTT. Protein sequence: CASSLAWGPDTQYF.

The CDR3 is CASSRKGVPETQYF. CDR3 nucleotides: TGTGCCAGCTCGCGAAAAGGGGTCCCAGAGACCCAGTACTTC. The chain links TRBV18 to TRBJ2-5; D perhaps matches TRBD1 (5 bases). V was pared by 6 bases and J by 4 bases, with 15 bases between. CDR3 length: 14 amino acids. CDR1 is KGHSH, CDR2 LQKENI, per germline.